The rows below give T cell receptor beta chains drawn from one sample of a study of STAT3 mutations in large granular lymphocyte leukemia. TCRdb keeps only in-frame clones here, not all; method: immunoSEQ multiplex PCR. The sample includes about 8,600 clones, roughly nine tenths of them seen just once. Sequencing was carried out using peripheral blood mononuclear cells. Receptor source: a man older than 75 with T-cell large granular lymphocyte leukemia. Some clones in this sample may be carry-over from other donors' samples. CDR3s include the opening cysteine and the closing phenylalanine or tryptophan. The D gene is left open where the match is weak.

d_call | j_call | v_call | cdr3_aa
NA | TRBJ2-2 | TRBV18 | CASSPPIRALNTGELFF
NA | TRBJ2-5 | TRBV5-1 | CASSLEGWYQETQYF
TRBD2 | TRBJ2-5 | TRBV6-5 | CASRKSSGQTQYF
NA | TRBJ2-7 | TRBV6-5 | CASTRGRGYEQYF
TRBD1 | TRBJ2-5 | TRBV5-8 | CASSYGQGAKETQYF
NA | TRBJ2-7 | TRBV28 | CASRGQGRTNEQYF
TRBD1 | TRBJ1-1 | TRBV28 | CAIATGQDTEAFF
TRBD1 | TRBJ2-1 | TRBV30 | CAWSNGTGPVLFF
NA | TRBJ1-2 | TRBV18 | CASSPDSNYGYTF
NA | TRBJ2-3 | TRBV29-1 | CSASFGTDTQYF
NA | TRBJ2-7 | TRBV5-1 | CASSLGRIVYEQYF
NA | TRBJ2-7 | TRBV5-6 | CASGETDYEQYF